This T cell receptor beta chain is from a study of patients and donors after allogeneic stem cell transplantation. In its sample, this clonotype was seen a few times. In TCRdb, the RT-PCR reads were re-called with MiXCR into one record per CDR3 protein. Of roughly 880,000 distinct CDR3 sequences in the sample, over 15% were seen once. Sequencing was performed on blood, either unsorted or a sorted T cell fraction (not recorded which). The source of this sequence is a human donor who was either an allogeneic HSCT recipient or a stem cell or donor lymphocyte infusion donor (not recorded which). It is not recorded whose cells these are; they may come from a transplant donor.

The CDR3 loop reads CASSLEVREQFF. Here the CDR3 DNA reads TGTGCCAGCAGCTTAGAAGTCCGTGAGCAGTTCTTC. This chain joins TRBV7-9 and TRBJ2-1; the D is unclear. The CDR3 covers 12 residues. Trimming removed 1 base from V and 9 bases from J, with 7 bases in between. Germline CDR1 is SEHNR and CDR2 is FQNEAQ (reference sequence).